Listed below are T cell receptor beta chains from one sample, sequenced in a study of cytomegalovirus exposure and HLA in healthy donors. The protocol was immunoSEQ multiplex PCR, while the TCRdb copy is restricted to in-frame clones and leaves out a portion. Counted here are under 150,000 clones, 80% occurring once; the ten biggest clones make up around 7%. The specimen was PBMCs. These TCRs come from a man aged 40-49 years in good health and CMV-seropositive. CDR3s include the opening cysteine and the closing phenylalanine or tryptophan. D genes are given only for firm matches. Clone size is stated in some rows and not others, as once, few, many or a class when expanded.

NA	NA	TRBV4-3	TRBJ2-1	TGCGCCAGCAGCCAATATTCTGGGGGGACCTACAATGAGCAGTTCTTC	CASSQYSGGTYNEQFF
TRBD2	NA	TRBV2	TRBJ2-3	TGTGCCAGCAGTGAAAGACTAGCGGGGGTAGGGGGGACGCAGTATTTT	CASSERLAGVGGTQYF
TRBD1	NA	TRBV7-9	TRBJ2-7	TGTGCCAGCAGCCTACCTTACCGGGACAGAGCCTCCGAGCAGTACTTC	CASSLPYRDRASEQYF
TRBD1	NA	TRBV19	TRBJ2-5	TGTGCCAGTTCTCTAATAACAGGGGGCGCGGAGACCCAGTACTTC	CASSLITGGAETQYF
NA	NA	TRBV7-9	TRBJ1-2	TGTGCCAGCAGCTCAGGAGGGGGAGGGCTTAACTATGGCTACACCTTC	CASSSGGGGLNYGYTF
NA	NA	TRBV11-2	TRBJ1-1	TGTGCCAGCCGCCAGTTGAACACTGAAGCTTTCTTT	CASRQLNTEAFF
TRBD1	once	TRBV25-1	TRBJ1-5	TGTGCCAGCAGAGAGACAGGGGTTGGAGATCAGCCCCAGCATTTT	CASRETGVGDQPQHF
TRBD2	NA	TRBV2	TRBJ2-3	TGTGCCAGCAGTGGAATACTAGCGGGAGGAGATACGCAGTATTTT	CASSGILAGGDTQYF
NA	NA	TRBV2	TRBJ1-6	TGTGCCAGCAGTGGCGGTATGACGGGTACTTCACCCCTCCACTTT	CASSGGMTGTSPLHF
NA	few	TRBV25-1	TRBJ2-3	TGTGCCAGCAGTGAAGGGCGGGTTATGGCAGATACGCAGTATTTT	CASSEGRVMADTQYF
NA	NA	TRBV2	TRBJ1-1	TGTGCCAGCACTAGAATCCCCAGGAACACTGAAGCTTTCTTT	CASTRIPRNTEAFF
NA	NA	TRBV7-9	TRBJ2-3	TGTGCCAGCAGCTTAAATAGCTACACAGATACGCAGTATTTT	CASSLNSYTDTQYF
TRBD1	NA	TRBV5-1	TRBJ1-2	TGCGCCAGCAGCTTGGGATCCAGGGGGAGCGGCTACACCTTC	CASSLGSRGSGYTF
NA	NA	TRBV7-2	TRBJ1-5	TGTGCCAGCAGCCCCCGCACAGGGCCTAATCAGCCCCAGCATTTT	CASSPRTGPNQPQHF
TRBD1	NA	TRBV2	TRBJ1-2	TGTGCCAGCAGTGAATCCGGTCAGGGGGTAGTCTATGGCTACACCTTC	CASSESGQGVVYGYTF
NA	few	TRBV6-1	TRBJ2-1	TGTGCCAGCAGTGGGACTATCAGCAATGAGCAGTTCTTC	CASSGTISNEQFF
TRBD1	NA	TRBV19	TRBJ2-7	TGTGCCAGTAGTAACGCGGCAGGGGGCTACGAGCAGTACTTC	CASSNAAGGYEQYF
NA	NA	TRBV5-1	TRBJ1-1	TGCGCCAGCAGCTTTCAGACAGGTGAAGCTTTCTTT	CASSFQTGEAFF
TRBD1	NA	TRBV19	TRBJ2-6	TGTGCCAGTAGTATCCGAGGACAGGGGGTTTTTGCCAACGTCCTGACTTTC	CASSIRGQGVFANVLTF
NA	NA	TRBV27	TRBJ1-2	TGTGCCAGCAGTCCCCAGACAGTGGGGAATGGCTACACCTTC	CASSPQTVGNGYTF
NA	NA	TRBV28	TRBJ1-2	TGTGCCAGCAGTCCCCCAGGGTGGGGGGATGGCTACACCTTC	CASSPPGWGDGYTF
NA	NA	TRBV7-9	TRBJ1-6	TGTGCCAGCAGCAATATCCCGGGACAAAATAATTCACCCCTCCACTTT	CASSNIPGQNNSPLHF
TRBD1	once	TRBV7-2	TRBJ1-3	TGTGCCAGCAGCCCTGGGACAGGTTTTGGAAACACCATATATTTT	CASSPGTGFGNTIYF
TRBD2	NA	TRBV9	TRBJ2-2	TGTGCCAGCAGTCACGGTAGCGGGAGGGCAACCGGGGAGCTGTTTTTT	CASSHGSGRATGELFF
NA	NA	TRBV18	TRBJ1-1	TGTGCCAGCTCACCATCAGGGGACACTGAAGCTTTCTTT	CASSPSGDTEAFF
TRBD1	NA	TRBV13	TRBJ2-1	TGTGCCAGCAGCTTCACAGGGGGCGGGTACAATGAGCAGTTCTTC	CASSFTGGGYNEQFF
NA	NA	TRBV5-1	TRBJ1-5	TGCGCCAGCAGCTCCGACAGGAAAAGCAATCAGCCCCAGCATTTT	CASSSDRKSNQPQHF
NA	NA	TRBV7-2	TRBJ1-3	TGTGCCAGCAGCTTGGGACTTGGCTCTGGAAACACCATATATTTT	CASSLGLGSGNTIYF
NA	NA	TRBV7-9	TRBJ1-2	TGTGCCAGCATCCCTGGGGAGGGCCTCTATGGCTACACCTTC	CASIPGEGLYGYTF
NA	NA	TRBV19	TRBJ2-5	TGTGCCAGTAGTGCCGGAGGGACAGTTGGACAAGAGACCCAGTACTTC	CASSAGGTVGQETQYF
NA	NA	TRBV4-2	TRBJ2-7	TGTGCCAGCAGCCAAGCGGGACTCACCTACGAGCAGTACTTC	CASSQAGLTYEQYF
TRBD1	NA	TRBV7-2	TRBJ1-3	TGTGCCAGCAGCTTAGGGACAGGCTCTGGAAACACCATATATTTT	CASSLGTGSGNTIYF
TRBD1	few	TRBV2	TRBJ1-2	TGTGCCAGCACCGCGGACAGGGCCTATGGCTACACCTTC	CASTADRAYGYTF
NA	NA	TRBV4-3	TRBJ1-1	TGCGCCAGCAGCCGCGGACATATGAACACTGAAGCTTTCTTT	CASSRGHMNTEAFF
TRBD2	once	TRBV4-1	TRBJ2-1	TGCGCCAGCAGACGCATATCGGACAGCGGGGGTGGGGAGCAGTTCTTC	CASRRISDSGGGEQFF
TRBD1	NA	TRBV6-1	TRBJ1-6	TGTGCCAGCGGAGACAGGGGCTCGAATTCACCCCTCCACTTT	CASGDRGSNSPLHF
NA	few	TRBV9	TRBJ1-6	TGTGCCAGCAGCGTAGGAGGGATAGCCGCACCCCTCCACTTT	CASSVGGIAAPLHF
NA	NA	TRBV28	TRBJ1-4	TGTGCCAGCAGTCAAATCCGGGGGGGTAATGAAAAACTGTTTTTT	CASSQIRGGNEKLFF
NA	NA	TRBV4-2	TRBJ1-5	TGTGCCAGCAGCCCGAAAAAGGGAGGTCAGCCCCAGCATTTT	CASSPKKGGQPQHF